One sample yielded the 12 T cell receptor beta chains listed below, sequenced in a study of beta chain features in type 1 diabetes. All of the isolated RNA was reverse transcribed, so expressed TCRB transcripts were sequenced. The repertoire was sequenced with immunoSEQ multiplex PCR; TCRdb's copy has only in-frame clones and lacks some. The sample carries more than 350,000 clones, about an eighth recorded once. Sequenced sample: naive CD4+ T cells from blood. These receptors were obtained from a woman between 18 and 29 years old in good health.

The V call is TRBV7-8, the J call TRBJ2-5; D is possibly TRBD2 (6 bases). The germline V gene encodes CDR1 SGHVS and CDR2 FQNEAQ. V lost 2 bases, J lost 2 bases, and 9 bases lay in between. There are 14 residues in the CDR3. The CDR3 sequence: CASSLTRGQETQYF. In DNA, the CDR3 is TGTGCCAGCAGCTTAACGCGGGGACAAGAGACCCAGTACTTC.

This clone was seen more than once but under ten times. The chain recombines TRBV4-3 with TRBJ2-7; 9 nucleotides align to TRBD2. With 0 bases clipped from V and 12 bases from J, the junction kept 6 bases outside the gene matches. The germline gives CDR1 LGHNA, CDR2 YSLEER. The CDR3 extends over 13 amino acids. The CDR3 DNA reads TGCGCCAGCAGCCAAGAAGGCGGGAGGGCCAGGTACTTC. It encodes CASSQEGGRARYF.

This chain connects TRBV19 to TRBJ2-3, with 7 bases that match TRBD1. The CDR3 extends over 16 amino acids. CDR1 is LNHDA and CDR2 is SQIVND in the germline V gene (reference sequence). Trimming took 3 bases from V and 1 from J; bases not matched to a gene: 7. The CDR3 region is CASSIYRGRGTDTQYF. CDR3 sequence (DNA): TGTGCCAGTAGTATTTACAGGGGTCGAGGCACAGATACGCAGTATTTT.

This clone was observed many times. V is TRBV25-1 and J is TRBJ2-1; a weak D match, TRBD1 (5 bases). The V gene lost 2 bases and the J gene lost 5 bases, with 10 bases spanning the gap. This CDR3 is 14 amino acids long. Germline V gene data show CDR1 as MGHDK and CDR2 as SYGVNS. The CDR3: CASSELARDNEQFF. In DNA form, the CDR3 reads TGTGCCAGCAGTGAACTGGCCAGGGACAATGAGCAGTTCTTC.

V and J are TRBV7-2 and TRBJ2-7; tentative D call: TRBD2 (6 bases). Germline CDR1 is SGHTA and CDR2 is FQGNSA. The ends were cut back, 3 bases at V and 3 bases at J, with 9 bases in the middle. The CDR3 is made up of 13 amino acids. The CDR3 coding sequence is TGTGCCAGCAGCTTTGCGCGGGGCTACGAGCAGTACGTC. Protein sequence: CASSFARGYEQYV.

This chain uses TRBV7-2 with TRBJ2-4; 14 bases fit TRBD2. CDR1 is SGHTA, CDR2 FQGNSA, per germline. Trimming took 5 bases from V and 6 from J; bases not matched to a gene: 9. This CDR3 is 17 amino acids long. CDR3 sequence: CASSPGLAGGRRNIQYF. CDR3 DNA: TGTGCCAGCAGCCCAGGACTAGCGGGGGGCCGACGAAACATTCAGTACTTC.

This clone was seen a handful of times. The identical CDR3 is also encoded by other nucleotide sequences in the sample. The chain combines TRBV5-1 with TRBJ2-3; possible D gene TRBD2, 5 bases. The CDR3 extends over 13 amino acids. Trimming left V 4 bases short and J 4 bases short, with 10 bases between. CDR1 is SGHRS, CDR2 YFSETQ, per germline. CDR3 loop: CASSTGAADTQYF. CDR3 DNA sequence: TGCGCCAGCAGCACTGGAGCGGCAGATACGCAGTATTTT.

This chain joins TRBV30 and TRBJ2-1, with a weak D call TRBD1 (6 bases). CDR1 and CDR2 from the germline V gene are GTSNPN and SVGIG (reference sequence). Between the trimmed V and J ends, which lost 1 base and 6 bases, there was a span of 10 bases. This CDR3 has 13 amino acids. The chain's CDR3 is CAWSAGQLNEQFF. CDR3 nucleotides: TGTGCCTGGAGTGCGGGACAACTCAATGAGCAGTTCTTC.

This chain links TRBV9 with TRBJ2-7; 14 bases are shared with TRBD2. There are 17 residues in the CDR3. Germline assignment: CDR1 SGDLS and CDR2 YYNGEE. Trimming at V came to 4 bases and at J to 7 bases, leaving 13 bases not matched to a gene. CDR3 region: CASSKGGLAGALREQYF. DNA of the CDR3: TGTGCCAGCAGCAAAGGGGGACTAGCGGGAGCACTTAGGGAGCAGTACTTC.

This clone was counted only a few times. The same CDR3 arises from other DNA sequences in this sample as well. The chain has TRBV7-2 and TRBJ1-6; perhaps TRBD1 as D (5 bases). Per the germline V gene, CDR1 is SGHTA and CDR2 is FQGNSA. There are 13 residues in the CDR3. The V and J ends lost 4 bases and 7 bases respectively, with 8 bases between them. CDR3 amino acids: CASSSHRNSPLHF. The CDR3 DNA follows: TGTGCCAGCAGCTCCCACAGGAATTCACCCCTCCACTTT.

A few counts support this clone. J is TRBJ2-1 and V is TRBV18; no firm D call. V was clipped by 4 bases and J by 4 bases, with 20 bases between them. This CDR3 region has 17 residues. The germline V gene encodes CDR1 KGHSH and CDR2 LQKENI. CDR3 DNA: TGTGCCAGCTCACATAGAGACACCTTCAATTATTACAATGAGCAGTTCTTC. It codes for CASSHRDTFNYYNEQFF.

This clone was picked up a small number of times. The chain combines TRBV11-3 with TRBJ2-7; tentative D call: TRBD2 (6 bases). The CDR3 has 16 amino acids. Germline loops: CDR1 SGHNT, CDR2 YENEEA. V gave up 8 bases and J gave up 2 bases, with 22 bases separating them. In DNA form, the CDR3 reads TGTGCCAGCGGGACGCACCGGGAGACCCGACCCTACGAGCAGTACTTC. Its translation: CASGTHRETRPYEQYF.